Detailed here is one TCR beta chain. This record belongs to a study of blood T cell repertoires in COVID-19. Assay: immunoSEQ multiplex PCR; the TCRdb copy retains only in-frame clones and omits some. This table has approximately 120,000 clones, nearly 85% appearing once. The length of the CDR3 is 15 residues. Germline V gene data show CDR1 as SGHVS and CDR2 as FNYEAQ. The ends were cut back, 1 base at V and 2 bases at J, with 11 bases in the middle. The rearrangement links TRBV7-6 to TRBJ2-5; D is uncertain. Specimen: peripheral blood. The receptor was isolated from a woman in her fifties or sixties with acute or convalescent COVID-19. CDR3 protein: CASSLEIARQETQYF. DNA of the CDR3: TGTGCCAGCAGCTTAGAGATAGCCCGACAAGAGACCCAGTACTTC.